This entry lists 24 T cell receptor beta chains sequenced from one sample in a study of human T cells and chemical hapten exposure. TCRdb processed the RACE reads anew with MiXCR; each CDR3 protein has one entry. This table holds 100,000 or so distinct CDR3 sequences, 11% found once. Time point here: patch test 1, 2 weeks after DPC sensitization. Treatment given: therapeutic diphenylcyclopropenone sensitization with weekly scalp DPC. Material: whole blood, obtained in connection with sensitization to the hapten diphenylcyclopropenone (DPC). The receptors derive from a woman aged 40 to 55 with alopecia areata. Some clones in this sample may be carry-over from other donors' samples.

In its sample, this clonotype was seen a few times. The genes are TRBV20-1 and TRBJ2-5, with D tentatively TRBD1 (6 bases). The germline CDR1 and CDR2 sequences are DFQATT and SNEGSKA (reference sequence). Trimming left V 2 bases short and J 5 bases short, with 15 bases between. The CDR3 is 14 residues long. The CDR3 loop is CSARLTGPGETQYF. DNA for the CDR3: TGCAGTGCTAGACTCACAGGGCCCGGGGAGACCCAGTACTTC.

V is TRBV29-1 and J is TRBJ1-4; possible D gene TRBD1, 6 bases. The CDR3 sequence is 16 residues long. Germline CDR1 and CDR2: SQVTM and ANQGSEA. The V gene lost 1 base and the J gene lost 7 bases, with 19 bases spanning the gap. The CDR3: CSVEADRGVGSEKLFF. The CDR3 nucleotides are TGCAGCGTTGAAGCGGACAGAGGGGTTGGTAGTGAAAAACTGTTTTTT.

This clonotype has a count of ten or more. V usage is TRBV12-3 or TRBV12-4 and J usage is TRBJ2-2; 10 bases are shared with TRBD1. The V gene end was trimmed by 6 bases and the J gene end by 7 bases; junction bases not matched to a gene: 2. The CDR3 extends over 13 amino acids. CDR3 nucleotide sequence: TGTGCCAGCAGAGGGACAGGGGTCGGGGAGCTGTTTTTT. It translates to CASRGTGVGELFF.

This clonotype was observed many times. The rearrangement links TRBV7-2 to TRBJ2-3, with a possible D match to TRBD2 (6 bases). Germline values: CDR1 SGHTA, CDR2 FQGNSA. The CDR3 is made up of 15 amino acids. V lost 0 bases and J 2 bases, leaving 9 bases between the germline ends. In DNA form, the CDR3 reads TGTGCCAGCAGCTTAGCGGGGGGTAACACAGATACGCAGTATTTT. Translated: CASSLAGGNTDTQYF.

This clonotype was seen only a few times. The chain uses TRBV6-2 or TRBV6-3 and TRBJ2-3, with D perhaps given as TRBD1 or TRBD2 (5 bases each). Germline V gene sequence: CDR1 MNHEY, CDR2 SVGEGT. The CDR3 runs 15 residues. Trimming stripped 4 bases from V and 6 bases from J, with 17 bases between. The DNA for the CDR3 is TGTGCCAGCAGTTTCCGGGACGGAAAATGGGATACGCAGTATTTT. Amino acids: CASSFRDGKWDTQYF.

Many counts were recorded for this clonotype. The chain employs TRBV5-4 and TRBJ2-1; 11 bases are shared with TRBD2. The germline CDR1 and CDR2 sequences are SGHNT and YYREEE (reference sequence). This CDR3 is 15 amino acids long. After removal of 3 bases from V and 6 bases from J, the junction contained 5 bases not matched to a gene. This CDR3 is CASSSLAGGLNEQFF. In DNA form, the CDR3 reads TGTGCCAGCAGCTCCCTAGCGGGGGGTCTCAATGAGCAGTTCTTC.

The gene calls are TRBV29-1 and TRBJ2-7; maybe TRBD2 (6 bases). The V gene lost 8 bases and the J gene lost 7 bases, with 15 bases spanning the gap. The CDR3 is 11 residues long. Germline assignment: CDR1 SQVTM and CDR2 ANQGSEA. CDR3 nucleotide sequence: TGCAGCCCGGGGACTCATCGGGAGCAGTACTTC. It codes for CSPGTHREQYF.

This rearrangement joins TRBV20-1 to TRBJ2-1; D is possibly TRBD2 (7 bases). The V gene lost 0 bases and the J gene lost 7 bases, with 25 bases spanning the gap. The CDR3 has 18 residues. Per germline, CDR1 DFQATT and CDR2 SNEGSKA (reference sequence). This CDR3 is CSARDRARGGGPVNEQFF. CDR3 DNA sequence: TGCAGTGCTAGAGATCGGGCCCGAGGGGGAGGGCCGGTAAATGAGCAGTTCTTC.

This clonotype has ten or more counts. The chain combines TRBV24-1 with TRBJ1-5; D uncertain. Trimming pared 0 bases from V and 5 bases from J, leaving 10 bases between. Germline V gene data show CDR1 as KGHDR and CDR2 as SFDVKD. This CDR3 has 15 amino acids. CDR3 loop: CATSDLLGGDQPQHF. For the CDR3, the DNA is TGTGCCACCAGTGATTTGTTAGGCGGAGATCAGCCCCAGCATTTT.

This clonotype was observed at least ten times. This chain links TRBV7-2 with TRBJ2-3, with D possibly called TRBD1 or TRBD2 (6 bases each). Germline loops: CDR1 SGHTA, CDR2 FQGNSA. V lost 8 bases to trimming and J lost 2 bases, with 14 bases between them. The CDR3 is 14 amino acids. This chain's CDR3 is CASQRRGATDTQYF. CDR3 DNA: TGTGCCAGCCAGAGGAGGGGGGCCACAGATACGCAGTATTTT.

This clonotype was counted a few times. The chain combines TRBV20-1 with TRBJ2-5; D not resolved. The CDR3 contains 12 residues. The germline CDR1 and CDR2 sequences are DFQATT and SNEGSKA (reference sequence). Between the trimmed V and J ends, which lost 5 bases and 0 bases, there was a span of 7 bases. DNA of the CDR3: TGCAGTGCTCGAAGCTACCAAGAGACCCAGTACTTC. It is translated as CSARSYQETQYF.

This clonotype came up many times. The rearrangement links TRBV10-3 to TRBJ2-7; TRBD1 matches 8 bases. The CDR3 is made up of 15 amino acids. CDR1 is ENHRY, CDR2 SYGVKD, per germline. J was trimmed by 5 bases and V by 4 bases; bases with no gene match: 10. The CDR3 sequence is CAISVGTGTMNEQYF. CDR3 DNA sequence: TGTGCCATCAGTGTAGGGACAGGTACTATGAACGAGCAGTACTTC.

Many counts were recorded for this clonotype. The chain links TRBV28 to TRBJ2-5, with D possibly being TRBD1 or TRBD2 (5 bases each). Germline V lookup: CDR1 MDHEN, CDR2 SYDVKM. The germline V and J ends were trimmed by 6 bases and 7 bases, with 18 bases remaining between them. This CDR3 contains 14 residues. CDR3 residues: CASSSTGLDGTQYF. The DNA of the CDR3 is TGTGCCAGCAGCTCCACAGGACTCGACGGGACCCAGTACTTC. The full variable domain, with the rest looked up from reference TRBV28 and TRBJ2-5, is DVKVTQSSRYLVKRTGEKVFLECVQDMDHENMFWYRQDPGLGLRLIYFSYDVKMKEKGDIPEGYSVSREKKERFSLILESASTNQTSMYLCASSSTGLDGTQYFGPGTRLLVL.

This clonotype was seen a handful of times. The rearrangement joins TRBV29-1 to TRBJ2-1, with D uncertain. Per the germline V gene, CDR1 is SQVTM and CDR2 is ANQGSEA. With 6 bases removed from V and 8 bases from J, the gap between germline ends came to 8 bases. The CDR3 sequence is 10 residues long. CDR3 protein: CSVLSDEQFF. The CDR3 DNA reads as TGCAGCGTCCTTAGTGATGAGCAGTTCTTC.

This clonotype occurred a few times. One end of the junction is discordant with germline, which a read error may explain. This rearrangement joins TRBV5-5 to TRBJ1-2; weak D call: TRBD1 (6 bases). The CDR3 has 13 residues. CDR1 SGHKS and CDR2 YYEKEE come from the germline V gene (reference sequence). In DNA, the CDR3 is TGTGCCAGCAGCTCAATTGACAGGAGAATGGCCTTCTTC. This sequence encodes CASSSIDRRMAFF.

This clonotype occurred a few times. V gene TRBV12-3 or TRBV12-4 combines with J gene TRBJ1-5, with D possibly being TRBD1 (5 bases). The CDR3 spans 14 residues. Trimming left V 4 bases short and J 2 bases short, with 9 bases between. DNA for the CDR3: TGTGCCAGCAGTTCCGGGGGGGGCAATCAGCCCCAGCATTTT. Translating gives CASSSGGGNQPQHF.

This clonotype was detected only a few times. The gene calls are TRBV30 and TRBJ2-2; D uncertain. This CDR3 has 13 amino acids. V gave up 0 bases and J gave up 6 bases, with 8 bases separating them. Germline V gene data show CDR1 as GTSNPN and CDR2 as SVGIG (reference sequence). The CDR3 nucleotides read TGTGCCTGGAGTGTAGTAGCCCCCGGGGAGCTGTTTTTT. Its protein is CAWSVVAPGELFF. The whole variable domain, remainder taken from reference TRBV30 and TRBJ2-2, is SQTIHQWPATLVQPVGSPLSLECTVEGTSNPNLYWYRQAAGRGLQLLFYSVGIGQISSEVPQNLSASRPQDRQFILSSKKLLLSDSGFYLCAWSVVAPGELFFGEGSRLTVL.

This clonotype has just a few counts. The chain couples TRBV18 to TRBJ2-5, with D hard to call. Trimming removed 3 bases from V and 5 bases from J, with 4 bases in between. CDR1 is KGHSH, CDR2 LQKENI, per germline. The length of the CDR3 is 11 residues. This CDR3 reads CASSPQETQYF. The CDR3 DNA is TGTGCCAGCTCACCGCAGGAGACCCAGTACTTC.

J is TRBJ1-1 and V is TRBV20-1; TRBD1 is a possible D gene (6 bases). There are 14 residues in the CDR3. Germline assignment: CDR1 DFQATT and CDR2 SNEGSKA (reference sequence). V was shortened by 6 bases and J by 1 base, with 15 bases between the two germline ends. CDR3 DNA sequence: TGCAGTGCGCGCCGAGGGGGACCGAACACTGAAGCTTTCTTT. Amino acids: CSARRGGPNTEAFF.

This clonotype appeared a few times. CDR3 DNA: TGTGCCAGCAGCCCGGCAGGACAAGGAATCCACGAGCAGTACTTC. Translated: CASSPAGQGIHEQYF. The chain employs TRBV4-2 and TRBJ2-7; a weak D match, TRBD1 (5 bases). Germline V gives CDR1 LGHNA, CDR2 YNFKEQ. The CDR3 length is 15 residues. Trimming removed 4 bases at V and 5 bases at J, with 18 bases between.

This rearrangement joins TRBV28 to TRBJ1-5; D is unclear. Looked up from germline, CDR1 is MDHEN and CDR2 is SYDVKM. CDR3 length: 11 amino acids. V lost 4 bases and J 5 bases, leaving 3 bases between the germline ends. The CDR3 coding sequence is TGTGCCAGCAGTTCGGATCAGCCCCAGCATTTT. This gives the protein CASSSDQPQHF.

The table lists this clonotype with a few counts. CDR3 coding DNA: TGTGCCACCAGTGATCCCAGGGGAGGCTCTGAAAAACTGTTTTTT. It translates to CATSDPRGGSEKLFF. V is TRBV24-1 and J is TRBJ1-4, with D maybe TRBD1 (6 bases). Germline CDR1 is KGHDR and CDR2 is SFDVKD. V was cut by 3 bases and J by 7 bases, with 14 bases left in between. The CDR3 sequence is 15 residues long.

In this sample, this clonotype turned up many times. The chain couples TRBV11-2 to TRBJ2-3; 9 bases line up with TRBD1. Per the germline V gene, CDR1 is SGHAT and CDR2 is FQNNGV. The CDR3 has 15 residues. V was pared by 5 bases and J by 4 bases, with 7 bases of the junction left unmatched. Here the CDR3 DNA reads TGTGCCAGCAGCGGACGGGACAGGGACCCAGATACGCAGTATTTT. The encoded protein is CASSGRDRDPDTQYF.

Ten or more counts support this clonotype. V gene TRBV20-1 combines with J gene TRBJ2-3; no definite D call. This CDR3 region has 12 residues. The V gene lost 1 base and the J gene lost 6 bases, with 8 bases spanning the gap. From germline, CDR1 is DFQATT and CDR2 SNEGSKA (reference sequence). The CDR3 loop is CSARALGDTQYF. CDR3 coding DNA: TGCAGTGCTAGAGCTCTGGGGGATACGCAGTATTTT.